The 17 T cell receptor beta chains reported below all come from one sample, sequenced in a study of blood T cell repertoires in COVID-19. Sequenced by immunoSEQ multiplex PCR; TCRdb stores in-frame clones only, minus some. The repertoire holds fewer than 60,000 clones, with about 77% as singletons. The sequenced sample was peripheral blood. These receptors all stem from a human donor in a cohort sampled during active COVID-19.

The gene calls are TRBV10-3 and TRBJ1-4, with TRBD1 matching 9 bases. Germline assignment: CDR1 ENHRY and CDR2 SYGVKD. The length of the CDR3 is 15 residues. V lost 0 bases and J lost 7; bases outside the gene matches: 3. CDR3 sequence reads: CAISESTGGSEKLFF. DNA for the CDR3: TGTGCCATCAGTGAGTCGACAGGGGGTAGTGAAAAACTGTTTTTT.

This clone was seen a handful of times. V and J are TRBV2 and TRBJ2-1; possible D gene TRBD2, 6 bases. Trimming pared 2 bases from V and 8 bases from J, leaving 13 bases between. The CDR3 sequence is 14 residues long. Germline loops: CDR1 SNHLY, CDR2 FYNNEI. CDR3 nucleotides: TGTGCCAGCAGTGAATGGGCGGGGAGCGATGAGCAGTTCTTC. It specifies CASSEWAGSDEQFF.

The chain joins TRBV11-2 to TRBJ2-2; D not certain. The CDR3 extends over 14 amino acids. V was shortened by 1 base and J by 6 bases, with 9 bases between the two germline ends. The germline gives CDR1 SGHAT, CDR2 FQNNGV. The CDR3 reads CASSLVSMAGELFF. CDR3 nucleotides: TGTGCCAGCAGCTTAGTATCTATGGCCGGGGAGCTGTTTTTT.

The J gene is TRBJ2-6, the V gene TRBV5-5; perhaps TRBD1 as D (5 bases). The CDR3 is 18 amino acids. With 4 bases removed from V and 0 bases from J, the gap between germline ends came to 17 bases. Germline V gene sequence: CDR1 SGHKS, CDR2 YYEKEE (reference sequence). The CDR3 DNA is TGTGCCAGCAGCGTAATTGGGGCCAGTCTCTCTGGGGCCAACGTCCTGACTTTC. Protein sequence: CASSVIGASLSGANVLTF.

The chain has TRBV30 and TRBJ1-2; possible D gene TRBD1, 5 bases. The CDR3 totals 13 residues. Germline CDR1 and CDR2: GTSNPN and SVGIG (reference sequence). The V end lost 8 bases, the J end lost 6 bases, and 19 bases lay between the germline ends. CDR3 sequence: CAQTAGKGNGYTF. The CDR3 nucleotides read TGTGCCCAGACGGCAGGGAAAGGGAATGGCTACACCTTC.

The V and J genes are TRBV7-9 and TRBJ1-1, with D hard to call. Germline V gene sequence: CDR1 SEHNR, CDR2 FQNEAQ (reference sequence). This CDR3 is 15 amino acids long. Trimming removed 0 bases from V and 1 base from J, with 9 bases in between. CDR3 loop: CASSLAQIRNTEAFF. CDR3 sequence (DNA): TGTGCCAGCAGCTTAGCGCAGATAAGGAACACTGAAGCTTTCTTT.

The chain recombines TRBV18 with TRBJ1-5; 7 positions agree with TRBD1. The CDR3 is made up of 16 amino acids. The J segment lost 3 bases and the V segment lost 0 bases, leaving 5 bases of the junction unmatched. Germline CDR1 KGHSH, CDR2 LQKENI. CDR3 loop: CASSPPKQGFNQPQHF. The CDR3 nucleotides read TGTGCCAGCTCACCACCTAAACAGGGGTTCAATCAGCCCCAGCATTTT.

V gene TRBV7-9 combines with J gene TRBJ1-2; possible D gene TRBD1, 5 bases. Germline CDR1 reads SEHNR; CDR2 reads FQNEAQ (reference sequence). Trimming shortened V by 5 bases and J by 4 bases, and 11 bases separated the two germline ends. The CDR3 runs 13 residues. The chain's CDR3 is CASSRGGFYGYTF. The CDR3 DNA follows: TGTGCCAGCAGCCGCGGGGGGTTCTATGGCTACACCTTC.

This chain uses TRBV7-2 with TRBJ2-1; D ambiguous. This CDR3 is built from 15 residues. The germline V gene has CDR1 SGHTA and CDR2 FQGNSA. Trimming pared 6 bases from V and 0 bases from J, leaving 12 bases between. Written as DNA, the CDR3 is TGTGCCAGCAGATACGACATGAGCTCCTACAATGAGCAGTTCTTC. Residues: CASRYDMSSYNEQFF.

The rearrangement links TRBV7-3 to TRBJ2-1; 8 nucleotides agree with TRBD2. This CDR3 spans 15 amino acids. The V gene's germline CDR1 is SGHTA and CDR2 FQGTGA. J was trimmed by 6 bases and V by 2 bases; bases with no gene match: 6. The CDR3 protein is CASSLGVAGPNEQFF. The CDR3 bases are TGTGCCAGCAGCTTAGGAGTAGCGGGGCCCAATGAGCAGTTCTTC.

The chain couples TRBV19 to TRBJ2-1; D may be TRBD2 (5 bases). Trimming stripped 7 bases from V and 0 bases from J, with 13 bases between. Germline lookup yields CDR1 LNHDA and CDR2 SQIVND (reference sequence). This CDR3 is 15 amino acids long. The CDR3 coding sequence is TGTGCCAGTAATAAAGAGGCGGGCTCCTACAATGAGCAGTTCTTC. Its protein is CASNKEAGSYNEQFF.

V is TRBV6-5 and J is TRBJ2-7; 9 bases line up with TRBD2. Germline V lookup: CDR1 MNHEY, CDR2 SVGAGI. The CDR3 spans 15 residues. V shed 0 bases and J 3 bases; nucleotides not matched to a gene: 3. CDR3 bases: TGTGCCAGCAGTTACTCTAGCGGGAGAAGCTACGAGCAGTACTTC. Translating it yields CASSYSSGRSYEQYF.

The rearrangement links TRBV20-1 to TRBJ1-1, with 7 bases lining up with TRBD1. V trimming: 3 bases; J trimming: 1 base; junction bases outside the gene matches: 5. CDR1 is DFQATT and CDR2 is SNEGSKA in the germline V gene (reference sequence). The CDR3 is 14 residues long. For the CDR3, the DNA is TGCAGTGCTAGTCGAACAGGGGAGAACACTGAAGCTTTCTTT. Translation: CSASRTGENTEAFF.

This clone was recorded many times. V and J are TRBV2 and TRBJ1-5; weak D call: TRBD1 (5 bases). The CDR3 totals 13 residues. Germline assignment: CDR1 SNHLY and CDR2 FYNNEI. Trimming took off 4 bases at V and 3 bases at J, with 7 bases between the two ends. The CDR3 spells CASSVQANQPQHF. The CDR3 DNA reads TGTGCCAGCAGTGTACAGGCCAATCAGCCCCAGCATTTT.

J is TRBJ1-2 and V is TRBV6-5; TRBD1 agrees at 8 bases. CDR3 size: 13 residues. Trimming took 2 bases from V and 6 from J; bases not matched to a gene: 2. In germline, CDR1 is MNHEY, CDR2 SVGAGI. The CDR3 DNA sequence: TGTGCCAGCAGTTACGACAGGGGTGATGGCTACACCTTC. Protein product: CASSYDRGDGYTF.

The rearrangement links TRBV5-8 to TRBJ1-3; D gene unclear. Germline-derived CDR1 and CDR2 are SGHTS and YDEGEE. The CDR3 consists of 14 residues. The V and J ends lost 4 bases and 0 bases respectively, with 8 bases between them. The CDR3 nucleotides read TGTGCCAGCAGCACCCGGGTCTCTGGAAACACCATATATTTT. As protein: CASSTRVSGNTIYF.

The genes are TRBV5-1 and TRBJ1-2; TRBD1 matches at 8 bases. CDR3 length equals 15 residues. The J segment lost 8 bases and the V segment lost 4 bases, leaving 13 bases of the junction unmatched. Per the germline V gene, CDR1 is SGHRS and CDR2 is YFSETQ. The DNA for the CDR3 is TGCGCCAGCAGCCTCGAGACAGGGGAGTTAGACGGCTACACCTTC. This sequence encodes CASSLETGELDGYTF.